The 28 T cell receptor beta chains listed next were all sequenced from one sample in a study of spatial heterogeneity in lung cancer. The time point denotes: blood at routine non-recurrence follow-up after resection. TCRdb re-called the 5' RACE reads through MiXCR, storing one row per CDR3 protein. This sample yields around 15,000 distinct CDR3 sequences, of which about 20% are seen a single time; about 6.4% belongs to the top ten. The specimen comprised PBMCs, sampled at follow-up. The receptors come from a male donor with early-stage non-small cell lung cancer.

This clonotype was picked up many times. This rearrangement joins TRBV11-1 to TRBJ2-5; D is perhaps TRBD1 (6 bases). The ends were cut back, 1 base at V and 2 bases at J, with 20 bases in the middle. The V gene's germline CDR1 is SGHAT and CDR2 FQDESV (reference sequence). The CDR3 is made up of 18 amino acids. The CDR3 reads CASSLGQDKGIWQETQYF. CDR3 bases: TGTGCCAGCAGCTTAGGACAGGACAAAGGGATTTGGCAAGAGACCCAGTACTTC. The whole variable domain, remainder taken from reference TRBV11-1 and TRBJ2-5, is EAEVAQSPRYKITEKSQAVAFWCDPISGHATLYWYRQILGQGPELLVQFQDESVVDDSQLPKDRFSAERLKGVDSTLKIQPAELGDSAMYLCASSLGQDKGIWQETQYFGPGTRLLVL.

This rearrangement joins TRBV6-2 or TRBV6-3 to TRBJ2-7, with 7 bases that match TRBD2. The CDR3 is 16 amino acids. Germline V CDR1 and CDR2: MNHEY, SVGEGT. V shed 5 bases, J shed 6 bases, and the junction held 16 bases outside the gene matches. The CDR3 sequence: CASSNFLGRREGEQYF. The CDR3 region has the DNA TGTGCCAGCAGTAACTTCCTCGGACGGAGGGAGGGCGAGCAGTACTTC.

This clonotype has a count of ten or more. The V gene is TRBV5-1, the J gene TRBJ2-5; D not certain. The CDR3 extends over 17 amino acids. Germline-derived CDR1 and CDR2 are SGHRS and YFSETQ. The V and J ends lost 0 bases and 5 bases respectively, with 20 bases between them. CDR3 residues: CASSLVDLGTFEETQYF. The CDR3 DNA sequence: TGCGCCAGCAGCTTGGTGGACCTAGGAACTTTCGAGGAGACCCAGTACTTC. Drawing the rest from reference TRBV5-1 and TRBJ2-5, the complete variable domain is KAGVTQTPRYLIKTRGQQVTLSCSPISGHRSVSWYQQTPGQGLQFLFEYFSETQRNKGNFPGRFSGRQFSNSRSEMNVSTLELGDSALYLCASSLVDLGTFEETQYFGPGTRLLVL.

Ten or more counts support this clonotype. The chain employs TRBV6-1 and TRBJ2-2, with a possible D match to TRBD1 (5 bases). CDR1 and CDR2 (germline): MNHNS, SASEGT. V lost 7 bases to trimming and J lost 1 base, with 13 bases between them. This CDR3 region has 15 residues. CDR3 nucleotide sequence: TGTGCCAGCACCACAAGAGGACAGAACACCGGGGAGCTGTTTTTT. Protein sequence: CASTTRGQNTGELFF.

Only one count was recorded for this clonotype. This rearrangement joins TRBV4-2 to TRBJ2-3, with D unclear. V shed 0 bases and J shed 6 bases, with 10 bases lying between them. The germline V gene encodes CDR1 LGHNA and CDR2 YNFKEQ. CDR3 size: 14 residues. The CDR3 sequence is CASSQDARLDTQYF. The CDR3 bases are TGTGCCAGCAGCCAAGATGCAAGACTGGATACGCAGTATTTT.

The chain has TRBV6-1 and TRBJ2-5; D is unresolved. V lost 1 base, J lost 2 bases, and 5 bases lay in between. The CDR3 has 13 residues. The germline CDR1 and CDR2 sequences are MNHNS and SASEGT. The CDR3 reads CASSEVQQETQYF. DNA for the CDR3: TGTGCCAGCAGTGAAGTACAGCAAGAGACCCAGTACTTC.

CDR3 protein: CASSLRGDRSQETQYF. Here the CDR3 DNA reads TGCGCCAGCAGCCTGCGAGGGGACAGATCCCAAGAGACCCAGTACTTC. The rearrangement joins TRBV5-1 to TRBJ2-5; 7 bases line up with TRBD1. There are 16 residues in the CDR3. Losses at the gene ends were 4 bases for V and 1 base for J; bases not matched to a gene: 10. From germline, CDR1 is SGHRS and CDR2 YFSETQ.

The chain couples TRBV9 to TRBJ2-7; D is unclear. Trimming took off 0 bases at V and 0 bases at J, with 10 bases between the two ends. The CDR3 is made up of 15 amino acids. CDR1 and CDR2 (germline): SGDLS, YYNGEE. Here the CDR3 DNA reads TGTGCCAGCAGCGTAGACTTCTCGAGCTCCTACGAGCAGTACTTC. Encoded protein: CASSVDFSSSYEQYF.

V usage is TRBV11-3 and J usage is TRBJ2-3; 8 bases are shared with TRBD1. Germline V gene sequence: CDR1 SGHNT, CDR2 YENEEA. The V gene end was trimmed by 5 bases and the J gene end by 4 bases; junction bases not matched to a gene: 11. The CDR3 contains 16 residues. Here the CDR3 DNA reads TGTGCCAGCAGCATTCGACAGGGGCCGTGGGCAGATACGCAGTATTTT. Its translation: CASSIRQGPWADTQYF.

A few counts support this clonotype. Here the CDR3 reads CSARDDDRGIAKNIQYF. The CDR3 DNA follows: TGCAGTGCTAGAGATGACGATCGGGGGATAGCCAAAAACATTCAGTACTTC. The V gene is TRBV20-1, the J gene TRBJ2-4; D is perhaps TRBD2 (6 bases). The CDR3 consists of 17 residues. Trimming shortened V by 0 bases and J by 0 bases, and 15 bases separated the two germline ends. Germline assignment: CDR1 DFQATT and CDR2 SNEGSKA (reference sequence).

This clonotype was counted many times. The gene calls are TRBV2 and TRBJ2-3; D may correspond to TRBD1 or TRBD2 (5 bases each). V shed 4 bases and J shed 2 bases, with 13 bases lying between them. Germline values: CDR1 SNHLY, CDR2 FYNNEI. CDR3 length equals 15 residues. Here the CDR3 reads CASSGSVGATDTQYF. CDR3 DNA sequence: TGTGCCAGCAGTGGGAGCGTCGGGGCCACAGATACGCAGTATTTT.

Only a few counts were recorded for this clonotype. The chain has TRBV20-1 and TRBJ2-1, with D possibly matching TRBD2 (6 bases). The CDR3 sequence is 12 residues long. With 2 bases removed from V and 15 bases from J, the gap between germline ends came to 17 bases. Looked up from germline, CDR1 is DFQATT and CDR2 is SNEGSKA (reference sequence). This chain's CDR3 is CSARSGTLPSFF. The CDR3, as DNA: TGCAGTGCTAGATCAGGGACTTTGCCCTCGTTCTTC.

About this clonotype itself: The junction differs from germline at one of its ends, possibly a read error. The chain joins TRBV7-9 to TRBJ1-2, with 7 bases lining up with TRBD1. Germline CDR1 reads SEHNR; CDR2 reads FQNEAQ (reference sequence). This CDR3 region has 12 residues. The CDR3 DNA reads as TGTGCCAGCAGCTCGTCCGGGACAGCTCCCTGGTTC. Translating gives CASSSSGTAPWF.

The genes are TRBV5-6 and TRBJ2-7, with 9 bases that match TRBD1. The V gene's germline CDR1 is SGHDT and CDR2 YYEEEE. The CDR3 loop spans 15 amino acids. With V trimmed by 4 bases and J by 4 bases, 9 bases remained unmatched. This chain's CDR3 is CASSVPGQGVYEQYF. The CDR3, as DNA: TGTGCCAGCAGCGTACCGGGACAGGGTGTGTACGAGCAGTACTTC.

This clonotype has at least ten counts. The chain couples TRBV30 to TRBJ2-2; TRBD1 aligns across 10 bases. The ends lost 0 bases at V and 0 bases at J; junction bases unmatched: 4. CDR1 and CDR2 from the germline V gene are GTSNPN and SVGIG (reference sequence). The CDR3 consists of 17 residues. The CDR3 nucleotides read TGTGCCTGGAGTGTACGGGACAGGGGTTCGAACACCGGGGAGCTGTTTTTT. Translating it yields CAWSVRDRGSNTGELFF. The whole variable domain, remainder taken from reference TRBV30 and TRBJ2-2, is SQTIHQWPATLVQPVGSPLSLECTVEGTSNPNLYWYRQAAGRGLQLLFYSVGIGQISSEVPQNLSASRPQDRQFILSSKKLLLSDSGFYLCAWSVRDRGSNTGELFFGEGSRLTVL.

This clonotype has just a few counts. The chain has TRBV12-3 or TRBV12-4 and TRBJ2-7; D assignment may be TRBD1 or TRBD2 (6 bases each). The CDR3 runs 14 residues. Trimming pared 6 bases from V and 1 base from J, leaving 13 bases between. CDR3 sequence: CASSVGGPSYEQYF. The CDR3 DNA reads TGTGCCAGCAGCGTTGGGGGGCCTTCCTACGAGCAGTACTTC.

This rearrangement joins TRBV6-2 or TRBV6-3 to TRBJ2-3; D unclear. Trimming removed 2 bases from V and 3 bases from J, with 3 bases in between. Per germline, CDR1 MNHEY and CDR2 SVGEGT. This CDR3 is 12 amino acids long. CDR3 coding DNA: TGTGCCAGCAGTTACCGAACAGATACGCAGTATTTT. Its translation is CASSYRTDTQYF.

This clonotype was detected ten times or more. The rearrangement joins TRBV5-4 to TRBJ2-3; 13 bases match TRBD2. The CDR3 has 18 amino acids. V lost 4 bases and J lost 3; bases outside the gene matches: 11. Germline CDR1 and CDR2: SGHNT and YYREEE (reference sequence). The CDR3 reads CASSLPAGTSGETDTQYF. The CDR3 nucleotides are TGTGCCAGCAGCCTCCCCGCCGGGACTAGCGGGGAAACAGATACGCAGTATTTT.

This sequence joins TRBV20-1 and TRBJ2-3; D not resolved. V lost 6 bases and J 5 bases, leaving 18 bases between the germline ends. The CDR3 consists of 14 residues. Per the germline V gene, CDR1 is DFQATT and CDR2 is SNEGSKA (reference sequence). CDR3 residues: CSAARRTRGDTQYF. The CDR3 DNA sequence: TGCAGTGCCGCAAGAAGGACCCGCGGAGATACGCAGTATTTT.

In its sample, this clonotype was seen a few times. Here the CDR3 reads CATRGDSYNEQFF. The CDR3 region has the DNA TGTGCCACCAGGGGGGACAGCTACAATGAGCAGTTCTTC. The chain combines TRBV24-1 with TRBJ2-1, with 7 bases aligning to TRBD1. Per the germline V gene, CDR1 is KGHDR and CDR2 is SFDVKD. V lost 7 bases, J lost 3 bases, and 2 bases stayed unmatched. The length of the CDR3 is 13 residues.

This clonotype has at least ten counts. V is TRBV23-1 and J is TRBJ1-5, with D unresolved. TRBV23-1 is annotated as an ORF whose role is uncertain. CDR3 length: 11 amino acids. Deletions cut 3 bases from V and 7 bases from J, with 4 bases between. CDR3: CASSHGQPQHF. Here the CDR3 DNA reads TGCGCCAGCAGTCATGGGCAGCCCCAGCATTTT.

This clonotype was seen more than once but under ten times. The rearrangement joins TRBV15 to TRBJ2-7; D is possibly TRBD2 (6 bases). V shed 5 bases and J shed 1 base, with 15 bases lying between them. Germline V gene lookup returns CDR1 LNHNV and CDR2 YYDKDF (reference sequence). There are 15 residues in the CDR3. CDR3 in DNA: TGTGCCACCAGCCAAGGCTGGGGAGGATCCTACGAGCAGTACTTC. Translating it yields CATSQGWGGSYEQYF. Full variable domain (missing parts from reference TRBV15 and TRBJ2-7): DAMVIQNPRYQVTQFGKPVTLSCSQTLNHNVMYWYQQKSSQAPKLLFHYYDKDFNNEADTPDNFQSRRPNTSFCFLDIRSPGLGDTAMYLCATSQGWGGSYEQYFGPGTRLTVT.

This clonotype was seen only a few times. The CDR3 DNA sequence: TGCAGTGCTAGTTTGCGGGGTTTCTATGGCTACACCTTC. Translation: CSASLRGFYGYTF. V gene TRBV20-1 combines with J gene TRBJ1-2; D is undetermined. Trimming removed 3 bases at V and 4 bases at J, with 12 bases between. CDR1 and CDR2 from the germline V gene are DFQATT and SNEGSKA (reference sequence). The CDR3 spans 13 residues.

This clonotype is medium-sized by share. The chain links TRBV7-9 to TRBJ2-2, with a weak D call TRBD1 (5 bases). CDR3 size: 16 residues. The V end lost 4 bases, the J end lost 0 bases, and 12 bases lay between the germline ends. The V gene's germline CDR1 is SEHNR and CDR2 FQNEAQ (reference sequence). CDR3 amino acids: CASSSEDTANTGELFF. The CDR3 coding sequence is TGTGCCAGCAGCTCCGAGGACACCGCGAACACCGGGGAGCTGTTTTTT.

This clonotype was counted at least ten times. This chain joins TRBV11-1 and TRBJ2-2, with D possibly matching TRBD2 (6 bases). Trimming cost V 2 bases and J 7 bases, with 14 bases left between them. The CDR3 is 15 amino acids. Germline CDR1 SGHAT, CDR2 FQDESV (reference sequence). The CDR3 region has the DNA TGTGCCAGCAGCTTAACTTCGGGAGTCGACGGGGAGCTGTTTTTT. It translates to CASSLTSGVDGELFF.

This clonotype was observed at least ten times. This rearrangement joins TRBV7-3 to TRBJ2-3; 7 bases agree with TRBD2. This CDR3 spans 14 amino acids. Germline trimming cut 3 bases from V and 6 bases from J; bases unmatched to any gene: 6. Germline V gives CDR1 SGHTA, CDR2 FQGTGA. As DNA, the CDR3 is TGTGCCAGCAGCTTTAGGACTAGAAGGGATACGCAGTATTTT. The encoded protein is CASSFRTRRDTQYF.

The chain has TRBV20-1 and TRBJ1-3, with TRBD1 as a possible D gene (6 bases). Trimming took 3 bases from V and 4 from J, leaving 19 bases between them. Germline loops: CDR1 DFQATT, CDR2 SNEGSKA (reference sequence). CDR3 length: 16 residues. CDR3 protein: CSASKESGARGNTIYF. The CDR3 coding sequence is TGCAGTGCTAGTAAGGAGTCGGGGGCGCGAGGAAACACCATATATTTT.

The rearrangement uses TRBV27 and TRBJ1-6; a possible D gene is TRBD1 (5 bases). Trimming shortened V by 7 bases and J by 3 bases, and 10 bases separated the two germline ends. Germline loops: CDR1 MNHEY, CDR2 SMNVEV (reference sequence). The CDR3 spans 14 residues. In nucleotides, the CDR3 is TGTGCCAGCAAGCCCAGGGTCTATAATTCACCCCTCCACTTT. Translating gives CASKPRVYNSPLHF.